This TCR beta chain came from a study of shared clonotypes between healthy human individuals. This clone was observed a single time. Generated by immunoSEQ multiplex PCR, the TCRdb table keeps only in-frame clones and is missing some. The table shows around 700,000 clones, with around 90% occurring only once. CD45RO-negative, CCR7-positively selected cells formed the naive CD8 fraction, excluding terminally differentiated effector memory CD45RA+ cells. The sequence derives from a man aged 30 to 39 in good health. Sequences were obtained from naive CD8+ T cells sorted from blood.

CDR3 sequence reads: CASSLDSRYTYEQYF. For the CDR3, the DNA is TGTGCCAGCAGCTTAGACTCCAGGTACACCTACGAGCAGTACTTC. The rearrangement joins TRBV7-9 to TRBJ2-7; D gene uncertain. Germline V gene data show CDR1 as SEHNR and CDR2 as FQNEAQ (reference sequence). This CDR3 contains 15 residues. V gave up 1 base and J gave up 2 bases, with 12 bases separating them.